A single sample gave rise to the 8 T cell receptor beta chains below, sequenced in a study of cytomegalovirus exposure and HLA in healthy donors (dated by TCRdb to about 2017). Libraries were prepared through the immunoSEQ multiplex PCR assay. A mixture of 60 forward primers for TCR Vbeta segments and 13 reverse primers for TCR Jbeta segments was used in the multiplex PCR. What TCRdb holds here is the immuneACCESS table cut down to in-frame rearrangements. Part of the clones is not present; checked against another copy, under half of the missing clones reflect an unresolved V gene, and the others are unexplained. The sample table on file contains roughly 72,000 clones. About 4.1% of the sample comes from the top ten. Input material: PBMCs. These receptors all come from a man aged 18 to 30 in good health and CMV-seropositive.

The chain is built from TRBV4-2 and TRBJ2-3, with 14 bases fitting TRBD2. The germline CDR1 and CDR2 sequences are LGHNA and YNFKEQ. The CDR3 totals 18 residues. V dropped 8 bases and J dropped 2; count of bases not matched to a gene: 12. CDR3 in amino acids: CASASGGTSGGYTDTQYF. In DNA, the CDR3 is TGTGCCAGCGCCTCCGGGGGGACTAGCGGGGGTTACACAGATACGCAGTATTTT.

J is TRBJ1-3 and V is TRBV7-2; D gene uncertain. The CDR3 loop spans 15 amino acids. Trimming left V 1 base short and J 0 bases short, with 7 bases between. Germline loops: CDR1 SGHTA, CDR2 FQGNSA. CDR3 sequence reads: CASSLGSGSGNTIYF. In nucleotides, the CDR3 is TGTGCCAGCAGCTTAGGGTCCGGCTCTGGAAACACCATATATTTT.

This chain's CDR3 is CASSQGLAGEANEQFF. Written as DNA, the CDR3 is TGTGCCAGCAGCCAGGGACTAGCGGGAGAAGCGAATGAGCAGTTCTTC. The genes are TRBV6-6 and TRBJ2-1; 14 bases are shared with TRBD2. The CDR3 runs to 16 residues. Per germline, CDR1 MNHNY and CDR2 SVGAGI (reference sequence). V trimming: 6 bases; J trimming: 7 bases; junction bases outside the gene matches: 8.

The V call is TRBV28, the J call TRBJ1-2, with TRBD1 identical over 11 bases. Germline V gives CDR1 MDHEN, CDR2 SYDVKM. The trim removed 6 bases at V and 4 bases at J, leaving 10 bases unmatched. The CDR3 is made up of 16 amino acids. CDR3 in DNA: TGTGCCAGCAGCCCAGGACGGGGACAGGGGGTCTATGGCTACACCTTC. This codes for CASSPGRGQGVYGYTF.

The chain is built from TRBV28 and TRBJ1-5; the D gene is possibly TRBD1 (5 bases). Per germline, CDR1 MDHEN and CDR2 SYDVKM. V dropped 5 bases and J dropped 1 base, with 15 bases sitting between them. The CDR3 sequence is 16 residues long. The CDR3 loop is CASSHGRRGSNQPQHF. Here the CDR3 DNA reads TGTGCCAGCAGTCACGGACGGAGGGGAAGCAATCAGCCCCAGCATTTT. The complete variable domain, with remaining parts taken from reference TRBV28 and TRBJ1-5, reads DVKVTQSSRYLVKRTGEKVFLECVQDMDHENMFWYRQDPGLGLRLIYFSYDVKMKEKGDIPEGYSVSREKKERFSLILESASTNQTSMYLCASSHGRRGSNQPQHFGDGTRLSIL.

The V gene is TRBV5-1, the J gene TRBJ2-6; TRBD2 matches at 7 bases. Germline values: CDR1 SGHRS, CDR2 YFSETQ. Unmatched junction bases numbered 4, after V lost 2 bases and J lost 2 bases. The length of the CDR3 is 16 residues. CDR3 in DNA: TGCGCCAGCAGCTTTCGGGGGAGGGCTGGGGCCAACGTCCTGACTTTC. This codes for CASSFRGRAGANVLTF.

This chain joins TRBV18 and TRBJ2-5; TRBD1 matches 7 bases. CDR1 and CDR2 from the germline V gene are KGHSH and LQKENI. Trimming took 3 bases from V and 4 from J; bases not matched to a gene: 8. The length of the CDR3 is 15 residues. This CDR3 reads CASSPDRKGPETQYF. CDR3 bases: TGTGCCAGCTCACCGGACAGGAAGGGGCCAGAGACCCAGTACTTC.

This chain links TRBV27 with TRBJ1-4, with 7 nucleotides matching TRBD1. With V trimmed by 1 base and J by 8 bases, 10 bases remained unmatched. The CDR3 spans 16 residues. Germline V gene lookup returns CDR1 MNHEY and CDR2 SMNVEV (reference sequence). CDR3 amino acids: CASSLWGTGVEEKLFF. The CDR3 DNA sequence: TGTGCCAGCAGTTTATGGGGCACAGGGGTTGAAGAAAAACTGTTTTTT.